The 28 T cell receptor beta chains below were found in one sample sequenced in a study of T cells after posttransplantation cyclophosphamide. Busulfan-fludarabine conditioning, marrow transplant, and cyclophosphamide on days +3 and +4 were administered. Using immunoSEQ multiplex PCR, the repertoire was profiled, and TCRdb retains in-frame clones only, with some absent. The profile covers approximately 17,000 clones, with roughly 92% appearing a single time and less than 0.65% taken by the ten largest. Sequences were derived from CD4+ T cells sorted from blood, sampled after allogeneic stem cell transplant with posttransplant cyclophosphamide. These receptors originate from a male patient between 60 and 69 years old who received an allogeneic stem cell transplant from a related donor and was CMV-positive. Among the T cells, some may be from the graft donor.

J is TRBJ2-7 and V is TRBV28, with a tentative D call TRBD1 (5 bases). V lost 2 bases to trimming and J lost 0 bases, with 5 bases between them. Germline V gene data show CDR1 as MDHEN and CDR2 as SYDVKM. The CDR3 is 13 residues long. The CDR3 bases are TGTGCCAGCAGTTTAGGACACTCCTACGAGCAGTACTTC. This codes for CASSLGHSYEQYF.

The chain uses TRBV5-8 and TRBJ2-3; 14 bases match TRBD2. The CDR3 has 17 residues. Unmatched junction bases numbered 7, after V lost 4 bases and J lost 3 bases. Germline V gene data show CDR1 as SGHTS and CDR2 as YDEGEE. This CDR3 is CASSAGLAGVGTDTQYF. The CDR3 coding sequence is TGTGCCAGCAGCGCGGGACTAGCGGGGGTCGGGACAGATACGCAGTATTTT.

The gene calls are TRBV6-5 and TRBJ1-2; no firm D call. Germline CDR1 and CDR2: MNHEY and SVGAGI. This CDR3 is built from 13 residues. V lost 5 bases and J lost 3, with 10 bases in between. The CDR3 sequence is CASSEALDYGYTF. The CDR3 DNA reads TGTGCCAGCAGTGAAGCGCTAGACTATGGCTACACCTTC.

The V and J genes are TRBV5-1 and TRBJ2-2; 10 bases match TRBD2. There are 15 residues in the CDR3. The V gene end was trimmed by 1 base and the J gene end by 5 bases; junction bases not matched to a gene: 2. Germline V lookup: CDR1 SGHRS, CDR2 YFSETQ. In DNA form, the CDR3 reads TGCGCCAGCAGCTTGACTAGCGGGACGACCGGGGAGCTGTTTTTT. It encodes CASSLTSGTTGELFF. Filled out from reference TRBV5-1 and TRBJ2-2, the complete variable domain reads KAGVTQTPRYLIKTRGQQVTLSCSPISGHRSVSWYQQTPGQGLQFLFEYFSETQRNKGNFPGRFSGRQFSNSRSEMNVSTLELGDSALYLCASSLTSGTTGELFFGEGSRLTVL.

This clone was seen once. J is TRBJ2-1 and V is TRBV5-1; 7 bases fit TRBD1. CDR3 length equals 15 residues. Germline-derived CDR1 and CDR2 are SGHRS and YFSETQ. The V gene end was trimmed by 0 bases and the J gene end by 5 bases; junction bases not matched to a gene: 5. DNA for the CDR3: TGCGCCAGCAGCTTGGGACAGGGTCCCGACAATGAGCAGTTCTTC. Residues: CASSLGQGPDNEQFF.

The chain links TRBV27 to TRBJ1-3; TRBD1 aligns across 8 bases. The junction had 4 bases not matched to a gene; V was cut back by 7 bases and J by 2 bases. The CDR3 is 14 amino acids. CDR1 and CDR2 from the germline V gene are MNHEY and SMNVEV (reference sequence). DNA for the CDR3: TGTGCCAGCATGGCGGACAGGGCTGGAAACACCATATATTTT. Amino acids: CASMADRAGNTIYF.

This rearrangement joins TRBV5-1 to TRBJ1-2; no firm D call. Looked up from germline, CDR1 is SGHRS and CDR2 is YFSETQ. The CDR3 runs 14 residues. V gave up 1 base and J gave up 3 bases, with 10 bases separating them. The CDR3 protein is CASSLPREDYGYTF. For the CDR3, the DNA is TGCGCCAGCAGCTTGCCCCGGGAAGACTATGGCTACACCTTC.

The rearrangement links TRBV5-8 to TRBJ2-5; 9 bases align to TRBD2. There are 15 residues in the CDR3. Germline V gene sequence: CDR1 SGHTS, CDR2 YDEGEE. J gave up 5 bases and V 0 bases, and 5 bases lay outside the gene matches. As DNA, the CDR3 is TGTGCCAGCAGCTTGGGTAGCGGGGGATGGGAGACCCAGTACTTC. Translation: CASSLGSGGWETQYF. Full variable domain (rest looked up from reference TRBV5-8 and TRBJ2-5): EAGVTQSPTHLIKTRGQQATLRCSPISGHTSVYWYQQALGLGLQFLLWYDEGEERNRGNFPPRFSGRQFPNYSSELNVNALELEDSALYLCASSLGSGGWETQYFGPGTRLLVL.

This clone was recorded once. J is TRBJ1-2 and V is TRBV27; TRBD1 matches at 9 bases. The CDR3 extends over 16 amino acids. Germline V CDR1 and CDR2: MNHEY, SMNVEV (reference sequence). J gave up 4 bases and V 0 bases, and 6 bases lay outside the gene matches. The CDR3 sequence: CASSLSIGTGIYGYTF. In DNA, the CDR3 is TGTGCCAGCAGTTTATCGATCGGGACAGGGATCTATGGCTACACCTTC.

The gene calls are TRBV18 and TRBJ1-1; D not certain. This CDR3 contains 14 residues. Trimming took off 2 bases at V and 5 bases at J, with 12 bases between the two ends. CDR1 is KGHSH, CDR2 LQKENI, per germline. Written as DNA, the CDR3 is TGTGCCAGCTCACCAGACCGACGGGTGACTGAAGCTTTCTTT. Amino acid sequence: CASSPDRRVTEAFF.

This rearrangement joins TRBV6-5 to TRBJ2-7; D is possibly TRBD1 (6 bases). This CDR3 region has 16 residues. In germline, CDR1 is MNHEY, CDR2 SVGAGI. The V gene lost 0 bases and the J gene lost 0 bases, with 12 bases spanning the gap. In DNA, the CDR3 is TGTGCCAGCAGTTACTCTCCGTCGGACAGCTCCTACGAGCAGTACTTC. It codes for CASSYSPSDSSYEQYF.

The chain uses TRBV18 and TRBJ1-3; D unclear. Trimming stripped 2 bases from V and 2 bases from J, with 10 bases between. The CDR3 sequence is 15 residues long. Germline CDR1 is KGHSH and CDR2 is LQKENI. The CDR3 here is CASSPIPQTGNTIYF. CDR3 DNA sequence: TGTGCCAGCTCACCAATACCTCAGACTGGAAACACCATATATTTT.

The genes are TRBV11-2 and TRBJ1-1; 8 positions agree with TRBD1. The CDR3 covers 14 residues. CDR1 SGHAT and CDR2 FQNNGV come from the germline V gene. The trim removed 4 bases at V and 5 bases at J, leaving 6 bases unmatched. CDR3 sequence reads: CASSSGQGGTEAFF. The CDR3 bases are TGTGCCAGCAGCTCAGGACAGGGAGGAACTGAAGCTTTCTTT.

On this clone itself: It is likely a read error, because the conserved phenylalanine at the end of the CDR3 is missing. The chain links TRBV9 to TRBJ1-2; no definite D call. This CDR3 region has 14 residues. The germline CDR1 and CDR2 sequences are SGDLS and YYNGEE. V lost 0 bases and J lost 4, with 10 bases in between. The CDR3 sequence is CASSVGGGFYGYTL. CDR3 nucleotides: TGTGCCAGCAGCGTAGGTGGAGGCTTCTATGGCTACACCCTC.

J is TRBJ2-5 and V is TRBV5-1; D call uncertain. The ends were cut back, 0 bases at V and 4 bases at J, with 10 bases in the middle. Germline V gene lookup returns CDR1 SGHRS and CDR2 YFSETQ. The CDR3 runs 14 residues. The CDR3: CASSLVSGRETQYF. CDR3 coding DNA: TGCGCCAGCAGCTTGGTTTCAGGAAGAGAGACCCAGTACTTC.

This clone was counted once. The V gene is TRBV18, the J gene TRBJ2-1, with 13 bases lining up with TRBD2. Germline CDR1 reads KGHSH; CDR2 reads LQKENI. The J segment lost 1 base and the V segment lost 3 bases, leaving 6 bases of the junction unmatched. The CDR3 is 18 residues long. CDR3 in amino acids: CASSPRGLAGVSYNEQFF. DNA of the CDR3: TGTGCCAGCTCACCCCGTGGACTAGCGGGGGTTTCCTACAATGAGCAGTTCTTC.

This chain connects TRBV7-2 to TRBJ1-1; TRBD1 aligns across 10 bases. The CDR3 covers 14 residues. Per germline, CDR1 SGHTA and CDR2 FQGNSA. Trimming cost V 4 bases and J 8 bases; bases outside gene matches: 7. The CDR3 protein is CASSSTGGAAEAFF. The DNA for the CDR3 is TGTGCCAGCAGCTCGACAGGGGGCGCAGCCGAAGCTTTCTTT.

This clone appeared a single time. The V and J genes are TRBV5-1 and TRBJ2-2, with TRBD2 identical over 11 bases. Germline CDR1 reads SGHRS; CDR2 reads YFSETQ. This CDR3 contains 16 residues. Trimming took 2 bases from V and 6 from J; bases not matched to a gene: 6. CDR3 loop: CASSLLAGAPAGELFF. CDR3 sequence (DNA): TGCGCCAGCAGCTTACTAGCGGGGGCCCCAGCCGGGGAGCTGTTTTTT. The variable domain in full, completed from reference TRBV5-1 and TRBJ2-2, reads KAGVTQTPRYLIKTRGQQVTLSCSPISGHRSVSWYQQTPGQGLQFLFEYFSETQRNKGNFPGRFSGRQFSNSRSEMNVSTLELGDSALYLCASSLLAGAPAGELFFGEGSRLTVL.

The chain links TRBV6-5 to TRBJ1-1; TRBD1 aligns across 9 bases. The CDR3 loop spans 16 amino acids. Unmatched junction bases numbered 8, after V lost 2 bases and J lost 4 bases. The germline V gene has CDR1 MNHEY and CDR2 SVGAGI. The chain's CDR3 is CASSYGGTGSGTEAFF. The CDR3 DNA reads TGTGCCAGCAGTTACGGCGGGACAGGGAGCGGCACTGAAGCTTTCTTT.

This rearrangement joins TRBV7-2 to TRBJ2-2; TRBD2 aligns across 9 bases. Trimming cost V 4 bases and J 2 bases; bases outside gene matches: 11. CDR1 is SGHTA and CDR2 is FQGNSA in the germline V gene. The CDR3 extends over 18 amino acids. The CDR3 is CASSSRSQTSGNTGELFF. In DNA form, the CDR3 reads TGTGCCAGCAGCTCAAGGTCCCAGACTAGCGGAAACACCGGGGAGCTGTTTTTT.

The chain couples TRBV10-3 to TRBJ1-1, with 7 bases matching TRBD1. The V segment lost 6 bases and the J segment 1 base; nucleotides outside the gene matches: 5. CDR1 is ENHRY, CDR2 SYGVKD, per germline. The CDR3 covers 14 residues. In DNA, the CDR3 is TGTGCCATCAGGGGGGGACAGTCGAACACTGAAGCTTTCTTT. Protein sequence: CAIRGGQSNTEAFF.

This sequence joins TRBV18 and TRBJ1-1; D call uncertain. The ends were cut back, 2 bases at V and 6 bases at J, with 7 bases in the middle. This CDR3 contains 12 residues. The germline V gene encodes CDR1 KGHSH and CDR2 LQKENI. The CDR3 reads CASSPRGPEAFF. For the CDR3, the DNA is TGTGCCAGCTCACCAAGAGGTCCTGAAGCTTTCTTT.

The chain uses TRBV4-2 and TRBJ1-5, with D possibly matching TRBD1 (5 bases). Trimming removed 0 bases from V and 4 bases from J, with 13 bases in between. This CDR3 has 16 residues. Germline assignment: CDR1 LGHNA and CDR2 YNFKEQ. CDR3 bases: TGTGCCAGCAGCCAAGATGGCGGACAAATAAATCAGCCCCAGCATTTT. Translated: CASSQDGGQINQPQHF.

The rearrangement joins TRBV6-1 to TRBJ1-2; a possible D gene is TRBD1 (6 bases). The germline CDR1 and CDR2 sequences are MNHNS and SASEGT. V was trimmed by 2 bases and J by 0 bases, leaving 7 bases between them. The CDR3 extends over 14 amino acids. CDR3 amino acids: CASSEWGPNYGYTF. DNA of the CDR3: TGTGCCAGCAGTGAATGGGGGCCTAACTATGGCTACACCTTC.

This chain links TRBV6-1 with TRBJ1-5, with a possible D match to TRBD1 (5 bases). Trimming left V 1 base short and J 4 bases short, with 8 bases between. CDR3 length: 14 residues. Germline V lookup: CDR1 MNHNS, CDR2 SASEGT. In nucleotides, the CDR3 is TGTGCCAGCAGTGAAGTGGGGGGGAATCAGCCCCAGCATTTT. Translated: CASSEVGGNQPQHF.

V usage is TRBV7-3 and J usage is TRBJ2-5; a possible D gene is TRBD2 (6 bases). This CDR3 comprises 14 residues. Trimming removed 5 bases from V and 7 bases from J, with 17 bases in between. Per germline, CDR1 SGHTA and CDR2 FQGTGA. CDR3 bases: TGTGCCAGCAGCATCGGGGGATCGGCGGGGACCCAGTACTTC. Amino acid sequence: CASSIGGSAGTQYF. Full variable domain (rest looked up from reference TRBV7-3 and TRBJ2-5): GAGVSQTPSNKVTEKGKYVELRCDPISGHTALYWYRQSLGQGPEFLIYFQGTGAADDSGLPNDRFFAVRPEGSVSTLKIQRTERGDSAVYLCASSIGGSAGTQYFGPGTRLLVL.

The genes are TRBV5-6 and TRBJ1-2; possibly TRBD1 for D (6 bases). The CDR3 totals 14 residues. The germline gives CDR1 SGHDT, CDR2 YYEEEE. Trimming shortened V by 0 bases and J by 7 bases, and 13 bases separated the two germline ends. The CDR3 here is CASSLGVTGIGYTF. CDR3 bases: TGTGCCAGCAGCTTGGGGGTTACAGGGATTGGCTACACCTTC.

This chain links TRBV7-2 with TRBJ1-2, with D perhaps matching TRBD1 (5 bases). This CDR3 contains 13 residues. Germline assignment: CDR1 SGHTA and CDR2 FQGNSA. Trimming pared 2 bases from V and 6 bases from J, leaving 10 bases between. CDR3 amino acids: CASSLNRINGYTF. CDR3 bases: TGTGCCAGCAGCTTAAACAGGATCAATGGCTACACCTTC. The entire variable domain, with the rest obtained from reference TRBV7-2 and TRBJ1-2, is as follows: GAGVSQSPSNKVTEKGKDVELRCDPISGHTALYWYRQSLGQGLEFLIYFQGNSAPDKSGLPSDRFSAERTGGSVSTLTIQRTQQEDSAVYLCASSLNRINGYTFGSGTRLTVV.